These T cell receptor beta chains were read from a single sample in a study of cytomegalovirus exposure and HLA in healthy donors. Measured with immunoSEQ multiplex PCR; TCRdb has only the in-frame clones, and not every one. Found here are about 130,000 clones, about 11% of them singletons; the top ten hold just over 4.5%. Sequenced material: PBMCs. The receptors here all came from a woman aged 18-29 years in good health and CMV-seropositive. Each CDR3 is given with its conserved first and last residue. D genes are given only for firm matches. Where a row states a size, it is once, few, many or the class of an expanded clone; other rows omit it.

v_call: TRBV5-1
j_call: TRBJ2-4
d_call: TRBD1
clone_size: few
cdr3_aa: CASSLVSGTGKNIQYF
cdr3_nt: TGCGCCAGCAGCTTGGTCTCTGGGACAGGGAAAAACATTCAGTACTTC

v_call: TRBV7-9
j_call: TRBJ2-5
d_call: TRBD1
clone_size: few
cdr3_aa: CASSFGVPGQGKETQYF
cdr3_nt: TGTGCCAGCAGCTTTGGGGTCCCGGGACAGGGGAAAGAGACCCAGTACTTC

v_call: TRBV21-1
j_call: TRBJ1-5
d_call: .
clone_size: .
cdr3_aa: CASSKVGQGGGSNQPQHF
cdr3_nt: TGTGCCAGCAGCAAAGTTGGCCAGGGTGGGGGGAGCAATCAGCCCCAGCATTTT

v_call: TRBV6-5
j_call: TRBJ2-7
d_call: .
clone_size: .
cdr3_aa: CASSRTNRVEQYF
cdr3_nt: TGTGCCAGCAGTCGTACAAACAGGGTCGAGCAGTACTTC

v_call: TRBV28
j_call: TRBJ2-7
d_call: TRBD2
clone_size: .
cdr3_aa: CASSLRLAISYEQYF
cdr3_nt: TGTGCCAGCAGTCTGCGACTAGCGATCTCCTACGAGCAGTACTTC

v_call: TRBV19
j_call: TRBJ2-1
d_call: TRBD2
clone_size: few
cdr3_aa: CASSYGRAGEQFF
cdr3_nt: TGTGCCAGTAGTTACGGGAGGGCTGGTGAGCAGTTCTTC

v_call: TRBV29-1
j_call: TRBJ2-7
d_call: TRBD2
clone_size: .
cdr3_aa: CSARTSGYAQYEQYF
cdr3_nt: TGCAGCGCTCGAACTAGCGGGTATGCTCAGTACGAGCAGTACTTC

v_call: TRBV7-9
j_call: TRBJ2-4
d_call: TRBD1
clone_size: few
cdr3_aa: CASRRGEGAGIQYF
cdr3_nt: TGTGCCAGCAGGCGAGGAGAGGGGGCTGGCATTCAGTACTTC

v_call: TRBV12-5
j_call: TRBJ2-2
d_call: TRBD2
clone_size: few
cdr3_aa: CARGSGGTTGELFF
cdr3_nt: TGTGCTAGGGGATCGGGGGGAACCACCGGGGAGCTGTTTTTT

v_call: TRBV30
j_call: TRBJ1-2
d_call: .
clone_size: .
cdr3_aa: CAWDSTGGAGGYTF
cdr3_nt: TGTGCCTGGGATTCAACGGGGGGCGCGGGGGGCTACACCTTC

v_call: TRBV28
j_call: TRBJ2-7
d_call: .
clone_size: .
cdr3_aa: CASSRSYEQYF
cdr3_nt: TGTGCCAGCAGTCGTAGTTACGAGCAGTACTTC

v_call: TRBV7-3
j_call: TRBJ2-5
d_call: TRBD2
clone_size: few
cdr3_aa: CASSPLAGTWETQYF
cdr3_nt: TGTGCCAGCAGTCCCCTAGCGGGTACATGGGAGACCCAGTACTTC

v_call: TRBV27
j_call: TRBJ2-7
d_call: .
clone_size: .
cdr3_aa: CASSFLAGVNPPYEQYF
cdr3_nt: TGTGCCAGCAGTTTCCTGGCGGGCGTTAACCCACCCTACGAGCAGTACTTC

v_call: TRBV2
j_call: TRBJ2-2
d_call: TRBD1
clone_size: few
cdr3_aa: CATSVDRGLLTGELFF
cdr3_nt: TGTGCCACCAGTGTGGACAGGGGTTTATTGACCGGGGAGCTGTTTTTT

v_call: TRBV14
j_call: TRBJ2-7
d_call: .
clone_size: .
cdr3_aa: CASSSQGGEQYF
cdr3_nt: TGTGCCAGCAGCTCCCAGGGAGGCGAGCAGTACTTC

v_call: TRBV2
j_call: TRBJ2-2
d_call: .
clone_size: .
cdr3_aa: CASKGPGVGGELFF
cdr3_nt: TGTGCCAGCAAGGGTCCGGGAGTGGGCGGGGAGCTGTTTTTT

v_call: TRBV5-6
j_call: TRBJ1-4
d_call: TRBD1
clone_size: .
cdr3_aa: CASSQGQGFEKLFF
cdr3_nt: TGTGCCAGCAGCCAAGGACAGGGGTTTGAAAAACTGTTTTTT

v_call: TRBV27
j_call: TRBJ2-7
d_call: .
clone_size: .
cdr3_aa: CASRTRDTRGEQYF
cdr3_nt: TGTGCCAGCAGGACCCGGGACACCCGGGGCGAGCAGTACTTC

v_call: TRBV19
j_call: TRBJ1-1
d_call: .
clone_size: .
cdr3_aa: CASSIIEGLEAFF
cdr3_nt: TGTGCCAGTAGTATAATCGAGGGACTTGAAGCTTTCTTT

v_call: TRBV2
j_call: TRBJ2-4
d_call: .
clone_size: .
cdr3_aa: CASRTVPDSNIQYF
cdr3_nt: TGTGCCAGCCGGACCGTGCCGGACTCAAACATTCAGTACTTC

v_call: TRBV6-1
j_call: TRBJ1-1
d_call: .
clone_size: .
cdr3_aa: CASSRPSKEAEAFF
cdr3_nt: TGTGCCAGCAGTCGCCCAAGCAAGGAGGCTGAAGCTTTCTTT

v_call: TRBV4-1
j_call: TRBJ2-1
d_call: .
clone_size: few
cdr3_aa: CASSQGASRVRDEQFF
cdr3_nt: TGCGCCAGCAGCCAAGGGGCCAGCCGAGTACGAGACGAGCAGTTCTTC

v_call: TRBV28
j_call: TRBJ1-2
d_call: TRBD1
clone_size: .
cdr3_aa: CASLGQGNGYTF
cdr3_nt: TGTGCCAGCTTGGGACAGGGGAATGGCTACACCTTC

v_call: TRBV19
j_call: TRBJ2-1
d_call: TRBD1
clone_size: .
cdr3_aa: CASSTQGAGSYNEQFF
cdr3_nt: TGTGCCAGTAGTACGCAGGGGGCTGGTTCCTACAATGAGCAGTTCTTC

v_call: TRBV6-1
j_call: TRBJ2-5
d_call: TRBD2
clone_size: few
cdr3_aa: CASSEEVSGPRYKETQYF
cdr3_nt: TGTGCCAGCAGTGAAGAGGTTAGCGGGCCGAGGTACAAAGAGACCCAGTACTTC

v_call: TRBV13
j_call: TRBJ2-7
d_call: TRBD2
clone_size: .
cdr3_aa: CASSCHPGTSGRPPSYEQYF
cdr3_nt: TGTGCCAGCAGCTGCCACCCCGGGACTAGCGGGAGGCCCCCCTCCTACGAGCAGTACTTC

v_call: TRBV7-9
j_call: TRBJ2-3
d_call: .
clone_size: few
cdr3_aa: CASSSRNGDTQYF
cdr3_nt: TGTGCCAGCAGCTCGAGGAACGGAGATACGCAGTATTTT

v_call: TRBV2
j_call: TRBJ1-5
d_call: .
clone_size: .
cdr3_aa: CASSEGVGGQPQHF
cdr3_nt: TGTGCCAGCAGTGAAGGTGTGGGCGGGCAGCCCCAGCATTTT

v_call: TRBV19
j_call: TRBJ2-7
d_call: .
clone_size: .
cdr3_aa: CASSPGQGGYEQYF
cdr3_nt: TGTGCCAGTAGTCCAGGACAGGGAGGGTACGAGCAGTACTTC

v_call: TRBV2
j_call: TRBJ2-3
d_call: .
clone_size: few
cdr3_aa: CASSDSLPTDTQYF
cdr3_nt: TGTGCCAGCAGTGATAGCCTTCCCACAGATACGCAGTATTTT

v_call: TRBV4-1
j_call: TRBJ1-1
d_call: .
clone_size: few
cdr3_aa: CASSLQGQKAFF
cdr3_nt: TGCGCCAGCAGCCTTCAGGGGCAAAAAGCTTTCTTT

v_call: TRBV5-1
j_call: TRBJ2-2
d_call: TRBD1
clone_size: .
cdr3_aa: CASSLDTGDTGELFF
cdr3_nt: TGCGCCAGCAGCTTGGATACAGGGGACACCGGGGAGCTGTTTTTT

v_call: TRBV6-1
j_call: TRBJ2-7
d_call: .
clone_size: .
cdr3_aa: CASSDSGYEQYF
cdr3_nt: TGTGCCAGCAGCGATTCGGGCTACGAGCAGTACTTC

v_call: TRBV6-1
j_call: TRBJ2-7
d_call: .
clone_size: few
cdr3_aa: CASLDMTYEQYF
cdr3_nt: TGTGCCAGCCTGGACATGACCTACGAGCAGTACTTC